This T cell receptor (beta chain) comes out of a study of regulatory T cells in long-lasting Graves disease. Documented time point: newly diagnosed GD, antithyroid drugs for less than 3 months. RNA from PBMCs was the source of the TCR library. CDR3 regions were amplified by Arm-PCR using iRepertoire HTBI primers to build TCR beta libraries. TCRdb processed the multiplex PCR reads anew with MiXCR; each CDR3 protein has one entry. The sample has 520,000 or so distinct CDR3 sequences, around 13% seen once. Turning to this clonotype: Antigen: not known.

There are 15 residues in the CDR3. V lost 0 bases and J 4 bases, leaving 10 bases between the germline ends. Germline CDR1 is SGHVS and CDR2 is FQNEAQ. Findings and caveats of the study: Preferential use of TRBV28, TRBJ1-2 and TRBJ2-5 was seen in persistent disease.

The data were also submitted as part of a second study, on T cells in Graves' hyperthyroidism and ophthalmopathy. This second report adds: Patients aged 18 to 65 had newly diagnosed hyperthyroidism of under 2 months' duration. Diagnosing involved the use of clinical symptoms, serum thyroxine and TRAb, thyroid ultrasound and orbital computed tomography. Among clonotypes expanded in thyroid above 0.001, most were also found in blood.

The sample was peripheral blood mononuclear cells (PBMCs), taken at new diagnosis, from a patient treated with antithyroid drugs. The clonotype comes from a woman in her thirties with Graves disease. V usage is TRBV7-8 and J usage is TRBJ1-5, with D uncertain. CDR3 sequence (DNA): TGTGCCAGCAGCTTAGCGTTGAATCCGAATCAGCCCCAGCATTTT. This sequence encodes CASSLALNPNQPQHF.